This T cell receptor (beta chain) was identified during a study of T-cell memory formation after mild COVID-19 (TCRdb year 2021). Study-wide context: TCR sequence clusters from the two donors were found to be largely donor specific. In a couple of donors, T-cell clones that expanded and contracted after mild COVID-19 were followed by sequencing TCRalpha and TCRbeta repertoires longitudinally. The cohort was made up of two young adult volunteers, one female and one male, who were previously healthy.

The cysteine opens and the phenylalanine closes a CDR3 of 15 amino acids. Only CDR3 DNA is held: 45 bases, read in frame from base 1. Germline trimming: 6 bases from V, 3 bases from J; junction bases outside gene matches: 6. Sequences SEHNR (CDR1) and FQNEAQ (CDR2) are obtained from the germline V gene (reference sequence). Results the study describes overall, beyond this receptor: Some responding clones were found in pre-infection memory, which suggests that pre-existing cross-reactive memory T cells took part in the SARS-CoV-2 response. Contracting CD4+ clones appeared mostly in the CM and EM memory subsets, whereas CD8+ clones were enriched in EMRA. SARS-CoV-2 specificity of the second-wave clones peaking on day 37 was not confirmed. Balanced CD4/CD8 phenotypes were observed for clones contracting from day 15 to 85, whereas a bias towards CD4+ was observed for a second wave of clones expanding from day 15 to 37. The study covered only a couple of mild cases, and larger cohorts including severe cases with pre-infection samples were considered necessary.

As for this clonotype: Its antigen target is currently unknown. Base qualities are not provided; no much larger clone lies one nucleotide away.

Ficoll-Paque density gradient centrifugation was used to isolate PBMCs. TCRdb shows the sequencer as Illumina NovaSeq 6000. Using 5'RACE with constant-segment primers, TCRalpha and TCRbeta cDNA libraries were constructed, with sample barcodes and unique molecular identifiers added in the process. Trizol reagent was used to extract RNA from every sample. Amplification of the libraries took two PCR steps, and the second step added a second sample barcode plus Illumina TruSeq adapters. Sequencing of the libraries was done on an Illumina NovaSeq, producing 2 x 150 bp paired-end reads. Processing in the source paper ran as follows. Demultiplexing of reads and collapsing into UMI-guided consensus sequences were performed with migec v1.2.7. Using mixcr v2.1.11, UMI consensuses were aligned to TRA and TRB V and J templates and then assembled into clonotypes. A clonotype was counted as expanded or contracted only if both edgeR and NoisET called the change significant, with noise models trained on biological replicates. For edgeR calls, the thresholds were a false discovery rate-adjusted p below 0.01 and a log2 fold-change of 1. As an exploratory analysis of dynamics, max-normalized trajectories of the 1000 most abundant clonotypes were examined by PCA with hierarchical clustering. The CD4 or CD8 phenotype of responding clones was assigned using the separately sequenced CD4+ and CD8+ repertoires. The public reads were quality trimmed at Q25 with fastp and then assembled into clones with MiXCR by TCRdb, keeping productive beta chains. Duplicate CDR3 protein sequences are folded into a single record with the most common DNA and genes. The V and J calls follow TCRdb's processing rather than the paper's. The sample table contains about 30,000 distinct CDR3 sequences; only one count was recorded for approximately 12% of them. Nearly 15% of the sample belongs to the ten largest clones.

Recombination connected TRBV7-9 to TRBJ2-5, with 11 bases aligning to TRBD1. This clonotype was obtained from an adult woman who had mild COVID-19 (a few samples of this study predate the infection). The sample titles of this study are shuffled in the database, so cell type and time point are left out; the donor was told from shared clones. The sample taken for sequencing was PBMCs or a T cell subset sorted from them (not recorded which). The CDR3: CASRGTGGVEETQYF. Here is the DNA: TGTGCCAGCAGGGGGACAGGGGGGGTGGAAGAGACCCAGTACTTC.